This T cell receptor (beta chain) was sequenced during a study of T cells in Graves' hyperthyroidism and ophthalmopathy. The CDR3 length is 14 residues. CDR1 is SGHRS, CDR2 YFSETQ, per germline. The V and J ends lost 4 bases and 1 base respectively, with 11 bases between them. Amplified regions were TCR beta CDR3 sequences from RNA transcripts. Using the HTBI primer set, a first-round RT-PCR was run on the TCR CDR3. TCRdb called the multiplex PCR reads again in MiXCR, with one record for every CDR3 protein. Of fewer than 600,000 distinct CDR3 sequences listed, about 14% were seen once; the top ten hold approximately 15%. There are many counts of this clonotype.

The receptor was isolated from a woman between 40 and 55 years old with Graves' hyperthyroidism. Sequenced: blood. This chain connects TRBV5-1 to TRBJ1-1, with a tentative D call TRBD1 (6 bases). The CDR3 loop reads CASSHVTGNTEAFF. The CDR3, as DNA: TGCGCCAGCAGCCATGTGACAGGGAACACTGAAGCTTTCTTT.